This is a list of T cell receptor beta chains from one sample in a study of beta chain features in type 1 diabetes. This table comes from immunoSEQ multiplex PCR, and its TCRdb copy is limited to in-frame clones, with some not included. This table has over 700,000 clones, roughly a sixth appearing once. Sequenced sample: naive CD4+ T cells from blood. These receptors were taken from a woman in her late teens or twenties in good health. Each CDR3 is given with its conserved first and last residue. The D gene is left open where the match is weak. Expanded clones are given a class, and other clones once, few, many or no size at all.

clone size: few
J gene: TRBJ2-1
V gene: TRBV4-3
D gene: TRBD2
CDR3 protein: CASSQGKGTSSLGEQFF
CDR3 DNA: TGCGCCAGCAGCCAAGGGAAAGGGACTAGCTCTCTCGGTGAGCAGTTCTTC

clone size: .
J gene: TRBJ2-3
V gene: TRBV6-6
D gene: .
CDR3 protein: CASSSGRGATDTQYF
CDR3 DNA: TGTGCCAGCAGTTCGGGGCGCGGAGCCACAGATACGCAGTATTTT

clone size: .
J gene: TRBJ2-7
V gene: TRBV7-3
D gene: .
CDR3 protein: CASSPGRGAEYEQYF
CDR3 DNA: TGTGCCAGCAGCCCGGGTCGGGGGGCGGAGTACGAGCAGTACTTC

clone size: few
J gene: TRBJ2-1
V gene: TRBV7-2
D gene: .
CDR3 protein: CASSLGASSYNEQFF
CDR3 DNA: TGTGCCAGCAGCTTAGGGGCGAGCTCCTACAATGAGCAGTTCTTC

clone size: .
J gene: TRBJ1-5
V gene: TRBV7-2
D gene: .
CDR3 protein: CASSAGGQFNQPQHF
CDR3 DNA: TGTGCCAGCAGCGCAGGTGGACAGTTCAATCAGCCCCAGCATTTT

clone size: .
J gene: TRBJ2-2
V gene: TRBV5-5
D gene: TRBD1
CDR3 protein: CASSPDRVASLNTGELFF
CDR3 DNA: TGTGCCAGCAGCCCTGACAGGGTTGCCAGTCTAAACACCGGGGAGCTGTTTTTT

clone size: few
J gene: TRBJ2-7
V gene: TRBV11-2
D gene: .
CDR3 protein: CASSLGSSTAEYEQYF
CDR3 DNA: TGTGCCAGCAGCTTAGGATCCTCTACAGCAGAGTACGAGCAGTACTTC

clone size: .
J gene: TRBJ2-1
V gene: TRBV18
D gene: .
CDR3 protein: CASSQDRPEQFF
CDR3 DNA: TGTGCCAGCTCGCAAGACAGGCCTGAGCAGTTCTTC

clone size: .
J gene: TRBJ1-1
V gene: TRBV4-3
D gene: .
CDR3 protein: CASSQARGTEAFF
CDR3 DNA: TGCGCCAGCAGCCAAGCCCGGGGGACTGAAGCTTTCTTT

clone size: .
J gene: TRBJ1-1
V gene: TRBV6-5
D gene: TRBD1
CDR3 protein: CASSPSGQPNTEAFF
CDR3 DNA: TGTGCCAGCAGCCCCTCGGGACAGCCGAACACTGAAGCTTTCTTT

clone size: .
J gene: TRBJ2-7
V gene: TRBV7-2
D gene: TRBD2
CDR3 protein: CASSLETRLADFYEQYF
CDR3 DNA: TGTGCCAGCAGCTTAGAAACGAGACTAGCGGATTTTTACGAGCAGTACTTC

clone size: few
J gene: TRBJ1-5
V gene: TRBV25-1
D gene: .
CDR3 protein: CASSPVGPIRNQPQHF
CDR3 DNA: TGTGCCAGCAGTCCGGTCGGGCCGATTCGCAATCAGCCCCAGCATTTT

clone size: .
J gene: TRBJ2-3
V gene: TRBV9
D gene: .
CDR3 protein: CASSVGVAGRKTDTQYF
CDR3 DNA: TGTGCCAGCAGCGTAGGGGTAGCCGGCCGAAAAACAGATACGCAGTATTTT

clone size: few
J gene: TRBJ2-1
V gene: TRBV11-1
D gene: .
CDR3 protein: CASGRSSYNEQFF
CDR3 DNA: TGTGCCAGCGGACGAAGCTCCTACAATGAGCAGTTCTTC

clone size: few
J gene: TRBJ2-7
V gene: TRBV6-5
D gene: TRBD2
CDR3 protein: CASSRSTSRNYEQYF
CDR3 DNA: TGTGCCAGCAGTCGATCGACTAGCAGGAATTACGAGCAGTACTTC

clone size: .
J gene: TRBJ2-7
V gene: TRBV7-2
D gene: .
CDR3 protein: CASSLNGFVFEQYF
CDR3 DNA: TGTGCCAGCAGCTTAAACGGATTCGTCTTCGAGCAGTACTTC

clone size: .
J gene: TRBJ2-7
V gene: TRBV18
D gene: .
CDR3 protein: CASSLYGGDELYEQYF
CDR3 DNA: TGTGCCAGCTCCCTATACGGAGGGGACGAACTCTACGAGCAGTACTTC

clone size: .
J gene: TRBJ1-5
V gene: TRBV6-6
D gene: .
CDR3 protein: CASSRFGEPQHF
CDR3 DNA: TGTGCCAGCAGCCGGTTCGGGGAGCCCCAGCATTTT

clone size: .
J gene: TRBJ1-3
V gene: TRBV15
D gene: .
CDR3 protein: CATSSELQQAGMDTIYF
CDR3 DNA: TGTGCCACCAGCAGTGAACTCCAACAGGCGGGCATGGACACCATATATTTT

clone size: few
J gene: TRBJ2-1
V gene: TRBV5-1
D gene: .
CDR3 protein: CASKGATSSYNEQFF
CDR3 DNA: TGCGCCAGCAAAGGCGCTACGAGCTCCTACAATGAGCAGTTCTTC

clone size: few
J gene: TRBJ1-2
V gene: TRBV20-1
D gene: .
CDR3 protein: CSANEGKGYTF
CDR3 DNA: TGCAGTGCTAATGAGGGGAAAGGCTACACCTTC

clone size: few
J gene: TRBJ1-1
V gene: TRBV28
D gene: TRBD1
CDR3 protein: CASRPRQGRRTEAFF
CDR3 DNA: TGTGCCAGCAGACCAAGACAGGGGCGGAGGACTGAAGCTTTCTTT

clone size: few
J gene: TRBJ2-3
V gene: TRBV29-1
D gene: .
CDR3 protein: CSVELFTDTQYF
CDR3 DNA: TGCAGCGTTGAACTTTTCACAGATACGCAGTATTTT

clone size: .
J gene: TRBJ1-5
V gene: TRBV7-2
D gene: .
CDR3 protein: CASSLSGNRYNQPQHF
CDR3 DNA: TGTGCCAGCAGCTTAAGCGGAAACAGGTACAATCAGCCCCAGCATTTT

clone size: .
J gene: TRBJ1-2
V gene: TRBV25-1
D gene: .
CDR3 protein: CASSEFEDFRAGYTF
CDR3 DNA: TGTGCCAGCAGTGAATTCGAAGATTTCCGGGCTGGCTACACCTTC

clone size: few
J gene: TRBJ1-2
V gene: TRBV29-1
D gene: .
CDR3 protein: CSVDRTFYGYTF
CDR3 DNA: TGCAGCGTGGATAGGACATTCTATGGCTACACCTTC

clone size: few
J gene: TRBJ2-1
V gene: TRBV7-8
D gene: TRBD2
CDR3 protein: CASSLLADRSYNEQFF
CDR3 DNA: TGTGCCAGCAGCTTACTAGCGGATCGCTCCTACAATGAGCAGTTCTTC

clone size: .
J gene: TRBJ2-6
V gene: TRBV18
D gene: TRBD1
CDR3 protein: CASSPQGQPNVLTF
CDR3 DNA: TGTGCCAGCTCACCCCAGGGACAGCCTAACGTCCTGACTTTC

clone size: .
J gene: TRBJ1-1
V gene: TRBV29-1
D gene: .
CDR3 protein: CSARNTEAFF
CDR3 DNA: TGCAGCGCCCGGAACACTGAAGCTTTCTTT

clone size: few
J gene: TRBJ2-3
V gene: TRBV27
D gene: .
CDR3 protein: CASSFRGNSLDTQYF
CDR3 DNA: TGTGCCAGCAGTTTTCGGGGAAACTCTCTGGATACGCAGTATTTT

clone size: few
J gene: TRBJ1-5
V gene: TRBV6-6
D gene: .
CDR3 protein: CASSPNRRGQPQHF
CDR3 DNA: TGTGCCAGCAGTCCAAACAGACGTGGTCAGCCCCAGCATTTT

clone size: .
J gene: TRBJ1-1
V gene: TRBV28
D gene: .
CDR3 protein: CASSLPLIEAFF
CDR3 DNA: TGTGCCAGCAGTTTGCCCCTTATAGAAGCTTTCTTT

clone size: .
J gene: TRBJ2-1
V gene: TRBV7-9
D gene: TRBD2
CDR3 protein: CASSFRSSGRVGEQFF
CDR3 DNA: TGTGCCAGCAGCTTCCGGTCGAGCGGGAGGGTCGGTGAGCAGTTCTTC

clone size: .
J gene: TRBJ2-1
V gene: TRBV15
D gene: TRBD2
CDR3 protein: CATSRAPPGFAGGYNEQFF
CDR3 DNA: TGTGCCACCAGCAGAGCCCCTCCGGGTTTCGCGGGAGGGTACAATGAGCAGTTCTTC

clone size: .
J gene: TRBJ2-5
V gene: TRBV27
D gene: TRBD1
CDR3 protein: CASSIFTTGVETQYF
CDR3 DNA: TGTGCCAGCAGTATCTTCACGACAGGGGTAGAGACCCAGTACTTC

clone size: .
J gene: TRBJ2-3
V gene: TRBV7-2
D gene: .
CDR3 protein: CASSFDSGADTQYF
CDR3 DNA: TGTGCCAGCAGCTTCGACTCAGGGGCAGATACGCAGTATTTT

clone size: .
J gene: TRBJ2-1
V gene: TRBV2
D gene: TRBD1
CDR3 protein: CASKFSGTALPEQFF
CDR3 DNA: TGTGCCAGCAAATTTTCCGGGACAGCCCTACCCGAGCAGTTCTTC

clone size: .
J gene: TRBJ2-7
V gene: TRBV29-1
D gene: TRBD1
CDR3 protein: CSVALGQGGTYEQYF
CDR3 DNA: TGCAGCGTTGCCCTAGGACAGGGAGGAACCTACGAGCAGTACTTC

clone size: once
J gene: TRBJ2-3
V gene: TRBV28
D gene: .
CDR3 protein: CASSFPSGTATDTQYF
CDR3 DNA: TGTGCCAGCAGTTTCCCCTCGGGGACGGCCACAGATACGCAGTATTTT

clone size: .
J gene: TRBJ2-2
V gene: TRBV28
D gene: .
CDR3 protein: CASLLGSNTGELFF
CDR3 DNA: TGTGCCAGCCTTTTAGGCAGCAACACCGGGGAGCTGTTTTTT

clone size: .
J gene: TRBJ2-1
V gene: TRBV7-9
D gene: .
CDR3 protein: CASSLVDYPSWDDYNEQFF
CDR3 DNA: TGTGCCAGCAGCTTAGTGGATTATCCGTCCTGGGACGACTACAATGAGCAGTTCTTC

clone size: few
J gene: TRBJ2-7
V gene: TRBV6-5
D gene: .
CDR3 protein: CASSYSPGDGTYEQYF
CDR3 DNA: TGTGCCAGCAGTTACTCTCCTGGGGACGGAACCTACGAGCAGTACTTC

clone size: .
J gene: TRBJ1-1
V gene: TRBV5-4
D gene: .
CDR3 protein: CASSPWTRVLKSEAFF
CDR3 DNA: TGTGCCAGCAGCCCCTGGACACGGGTTTTGAAGTCTGAAGCTTTCTTT

clone size: .
J gene: TRBJ2-5
V gene: TRBV7-2
D gene: TRBD1
CDR3 protein: CASSQPGQGGETQYF
CDR3 DNA: TGTGCCAGCAGCCAGCCGGGACAGGGGGGAGAGACCCAGTACTTC

clone size: .
J gene: TRBJ2-2
V gene: TRBV10-1
D gene: .
CDR3 protein: CASSEFEGANTGELFF
CDR3 DNA: TGCGCCAGCAGTGAATTCGAGGGAGCGAACACCGGGGAGCTGTTTTTT

clone size: few
J gene: TRBJ2-7
V gene: TRBV7-2
D gene: .
CDR3 protein: CASSLVWGSYEQYF
CDR3 DNA: TGTGCCAGCAGCTTAGTTTGGGGCTCCTACGAGCAGTACTTC

clone size: few
J gene: TRBJ2-2
V gene: TRBV7-2
D gene: .
CDR3 protein: CASSPHRDSELFF
CDR3 DNA: TGTGCCAGCAGCCCTCACAGGGACTCGGAGCTGTTTTTT

clone size: .
J gene: TRBJ1-4
V gene: TRBV7-8
D gene: .
CDR3 protein: CASSIRPSLNEKLFF
CDR3 DNA: TGTGCCAGCAGCATAAGACCTTCGCTTAATGAAAAACTGTTTTTT

clone size: .
J gene: TRBJ2-7
V gene: TRBV7-9
D gene: .
CDR3 protein: CASSLMPPRAGEQYF
CDR3 DNA: TGTGCCAGCAGCTTAATGCCCCCACGGGCGGGGGAGCAGTACTTC

clone size: .
J gene: TRBJ1-4
V gene: TRBV11-2
D gene: .
CDR3 protein: CASSLEGRHEKLFF
CDR3 DNA: TGTGCCAGCAGCTTAGAGGGGAGGCATGAAAAACTGTTTTTT

clone size: .
J gene: TRBJ2-7
V gene: TRBV6-6
D gene: TRBD2
CDR3 protein: CASSKGLALSYEQYF
CDR3 DNA: TGTGCCAGCAGTAAGGGACTAGCGCTCTCCTACGAGCAGTACTTC

clone size: few
J gene: TRBJ2-2
V gene: TRBV15
D gene: .
CDR3 protein: CATSRDPAGELFF
CDR3 DNA: TGTGCCACCAGCAGAGACCCTGCCGGGGAGCTGTTTTTT

clone size: few
J gene: TRBJ2-4
V gene: TRBV7-2
D gene: .
CDR3 protein: CASSLREASAIAKNIQYF
CDR3 DNA: TGTGCCAGCAGCTTACGCGAGGCTAGCGCGATAGCCAAAAACATTCAGTACTTC

clone size: .
J gene: TRBJ2-7
V gene: TRBV7-2
D gene: .
CDR3 protein: CASSFLLGAYEQYF
CDR3 DNA: TGTGCCAGCAGCTTTTTGTTAGGAGCCTACGAGCAGTACTTC

clone size: .
J gene: TRBJ2-1
V gene: TRBV6-6
D gene: TRBD1
CDR3 protein: CASSYSGQGGNEQFF
CDR3 DNA: TGTGCCAGCAGTTACTCGGGACAGGGAGGCAATGAGCAGTTCTTC